This TCR beta chain is from a study of T cells in Graves' hyperthyroidism and ophthalmopathy. V was cut by 1 base and J by 1 base, with 10 bases left in between. Per germline, CDR1 LNHDA and CDR2 SQIVND (reference sequence). The CDR3 consists of 15 residues. This clonotype was detected ten times or more. RNA transcripts yielded amplified TCR beta CDR3 regions. The study used the HTBI primer set for a first-round RT-PCR of the TCR CDR3. TCRdb used MiXCR to reprocess the multiplex PCR reads, holding one entry per CDR3 protein. The sample holds over 250,000 distinct CDR3 sequences, less than 30% seen once.

The chain is built from TRBV19 and TRBJ1-1; no definite D call. This receptor was obtained from a man aged 35-49 years with Graves' hyperthyroidism that later progressed to Graves' ophthalmopathy. The sample taken for sequencing was blood. CDR3: CASSIVLSGNTEAFF. CDR3 DNA sequence: TGTGCCAGTAGTATAGTCTTGTCAGGGAACACTGAAGCTTTCTTT. Variable domain in full (rest from reference TRBV19 and TRBJ1-1): DGGITQSPKYLFRKEGQNVTLSCEQNLNHDAMYWYRQDPGQGLRLIYYSQIVNDFQKGDIAEGYSVSREKKESFPLTVTSAQKNPTAFYLCASSIVLSGNTEAFFGQGTRLTVV.